The 26 T cell receptor beta chains below come from one sample, sequenced in a study of cytomegalovirus exposure and HLA in healthy donors. In the PCR, 60 Vbeta and 13 Jbeta primers were used. The method was immunoSEQ multiplex PCR; TCRdb's version includes in-frame clones alone and lacks a portion of them. The repertoire holds about 200,000 clones, with 65% to 80% as singletons. Material for sequencing was PBMCs. These receptors all stem from a woman between 40 and 55 years old in good health and CMV-seronegative.

This CDR3 reads CASSPTGLTYNEQFF. As DNA, the CDR3 is TGTGCCAGCTCCCCGACAGGGTTAACCTACAATGAGCAGTTCTTC. This sequence joins TRBV6-5 and TRBJ2-1; 7 bases are a match to TRBD1. Germline values: CDR1 MNHEY, CDR2 SVGAGI. This CDR3 contains 15 residues. V was clipped by 8 bases and J by 2 bases; unmatched bases: 9.

This sequence joins TRBV2 and TRBJ2-1, with D perhaps matching TRBD2 (5 bases). Per the germline V gene, CDR1 is SNHLY and CDR2 is FYNNEI. Trimming left V 4 bases short and J 5 bases short, with 9 bases between. The CDR3 is 13 amino acids. Here the CDR3 DNA reads TGTGCCAGCAGTGTCGAGCGGAACAATGAGCAGTTCTTC. Protein sequence: CASSVERNNEQFF.

The rearrangement joins TRBV30 to TRBJ1-5; 11 nucleotides line up with TRBD1. J was trimmed by 5 bases and V by 5 bases; bases with no gene match: 2. This CDR3 has 13 residues. The germline gives CDR1 GTSNPN, CDR2 SVGIG (reference sequence). The CDR3, as DNA: TGTGCCTGGGGACAGGGGGCGCATCAGCCCCAGCATTTT. It specifies CAWGQGAHQPQHF. Drawing the rest from reference TRBV30 and TRBJ1-5, the complete variable domain is SQTIHQWPATLVQPVGSPLSLECTVEGTSNPNLYWYRQAAGRGLQLLFYSVGIGQISSEVPQNLSASRPQDRQFILSSKKLLLSDSGFYLCAWGQGAHQPQHFGDGTRLSIL.

This clone was detected once. This chain uses TRBV4-1 with TRBJ1-5; D is perhaps TRBD1 (6 bases). V lost 0 bases to trimming and J lost 0 bases, with 15 bases between them. The germline V gene has CDR1 MGHRA and CDR2 YSYEKL. This CDR3 has 18 amino acids. The CDR3 is CASSQDSGGPYSNQPQHF. The CDR3 bases are TGCGCCAGCAGCCAAGACTCGGGGGGGCCTTATAGCAATCAGCCCCAGCATTTT.

The chain has TRBV5-4 and TRBJ2-2; the match to TRBD2 covers 7 bases. The V gene end was trimmed by 0 bases and the J gene end by 0 bases; junction bases not matched to a gene: 2. The CDR3 consists of 16 residues. The germline V gene encodes CDR1 SGHNT and CDR2 YYREEE (reference sequence). CDR3 in amino acids: CASSLGTSANTGELFF. DNA for the CDR3: TGTGCCAGCAGCTTGGGCACTAGCGCGAACACCGGGGAGCTGTTTTTT.

The J gene is TRBJ2-5, the V gene TRBV9; D remains unclear. Gene TRBJ2-7 matches the end of the DNA better, so the J call may be wrong. This CDR3 has 14 amino acids. Germline-derived CDR1 and CDR2 are SGDLS and YYNGEE. The CDR3 loop reads CASSVASGSYEQYF. In DNA, the CDR3 is TGTGCCAGCAGCGTAGCTTCCGGGTCCTACGAGCAGTACTTC.

Notes on this clone: Sequence at one end of the junction differs from germline and may be a read error. The CDR3 here is CSSSLETVSSYGYTF. DNA of the CDR3: TGTTCCAGCAGCTTAGAAACAGTTTCAAGCTATGGCTACACCTTC. The gene calls are TRBV7-9 and TRBJ1-2; no clear D gene. The length of the CDR3 is 15 residues. Germline values: CDR1 SEHNR, CDR2 FQNEAQ (reference sequence).

Points on this clone: One junction end does not reproduce the germline sequence, and a read error may be involved. The genes are TRBV5-6 and TRBJ2-1; 13 nucleotides align to TRBD2. From germline, CDR1 is SGHDT and CDR2 YYEEEE. This CDR3 contains 18 residues. CDR3 region: CASSLDLIGLAGENEQLF. Written as DNA, the CDR3 is TGTGCCAGCAGCTTGGATCTTATCGGACTAGCGGGAGAGAATGAGCAGCTCTTC.

The J gene is TRBJ1-5, the V gene TRBV2; possibly TRBD1 for D (5 bases). Germline V gene sequence: CDR1 SNHLY, CDR2 FYNNEI. Trimming removed 6 bases at V and 1 base at J, with 13 bases between. This CDR3 spans 15 amino acids. CDR3 amino acids: CASRPDRSSNQPQHF. The DNA for the CDR3 is TGTGCCAGCAGACCCGACAGATCCAGCAATCAGCCCCAGCATTTT.

This clone was seen a handful of times. The CDR3 loop is CASSPRDSYYNEQFF. The CDR3 coding sequence is TGTGCCAGCAGCCCCCGGGACTCTTACTACAATGAGCAGTTCTTC. The chain uses TRBV9 and TRBJ2-1; D might be TRBD2 (6 bases). The CDR3 consists of 15 residues. Trimming left V 4 bases short and J 3 bases short, with 14 bases between. Germline values: CDR1 SGDLS, CDR2 YYNGEE.

The CDR3 sequence: CSARPRWRMNEQFF. CDR3 nucleotides: TGCAGCGCCCGGCCCCGCTGGAGAATGAATGAGCAGTTCTTC. This chain connects TRBV29-1 to TRBJ2-1, with unresolved D. Germline V gene data show CDR1 as SQVTM and CDR2 as ANQGSEA. V lost 7 bases to trimming and J lost 7 bases, with 20 bases between them. This CDR3 has 14 amino acids.

The chain is built from TRBV19 and TRBJ1-1; D is unclear. CDR1 and CDR2 from the germline V gene are LNHDA and SQIVND (reference sequence). The CDR3 is 12 amino acids. V was pared by 3 bases and J by 4 bases, with 6 bases between. This CDR3 is CASSMRRTEAFF. CDR3 coding DNA: TGTGCCAGTAGTATGAGGCGCACTGAAGCTTTCTTT.

Of note for this clone: The identical CDR3 is also encoded by other nucleotide sequences in the sample. The chain employs TRBV7-2 and TRBJ1-2; 7 bases map to TRBD1. This CDR3 spans 14 amino acids. Germline V gene data show CDR1 as SGHTA and CDR2 as FQGNSA. The V and J ends lost 5 bases and 1 base, in that order; junction bases with no gene match: 4. The CDR3 loop reads CASSLGQRNYGYTF. CDR3 coding DNA: TGTGCCAGCAGCCTGGGACAGCGTAACTATGGCTACACCTTC.

The V gene is TRBV4-2, the J gene TRBJ1-1; 8 bases are shared with TRBD1. Looked up from germline, CDR1 is LGHNA and CDR2 is YNFKEQ. This CDR3 spans 15 amino acids. After removal of 5 bases from V and 4 bases from J, the junction contained 9 bases not matched to a gene. The CDR3 bases are TGTGCCAGCAGCAAGCCGACAGGGGTAGGCACTGAAGCTTTCTTT. This sequence encodes CASSKPTGVGTEAFF.

This sequence joins TRBV27 and TRBJ2-7; D may be TRBD1 (7 bases). Germline V gene data show CDR1 as MNHEY and CDR2 as SMNVEV (reference sequence). V was trimmed by 6 bases and J by 6 bases, leaving 21 bases between them. The CDR3 has 15 amino acids. The CDR3 loop is CASSPQAGRGVEQYF. CDR3 sequence (DNA): TGTGCCAGCAGCCCGCAAGCGGGCAGGGGGGTCGAGCAGTACTTC.

The chain links TRBV7-3 to TRBJ2-1; 7 nucleotides line up with TRBD2. Germline CDR1 SGHTA, CDR2 FQGTGA. After removal of 4 bases from V and 5 bases from J, the junction contained 11 bases not matched to a gene. This CDR3 has 16 amino acids. CDR3 DNA sequence: TGTGCCAGCAGCTCCCCCGGAACTAGCGTAGACAATGAGCAGTTCTTC. It specifies CASSSPGTSVDNEQFF.

This chain connects TRBV28 to TRBJ2-3; 10 positions agree with TRBD2. Germline CDR1 MDHEN, CDR2 SYDVKM. This CDR3 contains 16 residues. Unmatched junction bases numbered 4, after V lost 2 bases and J lost 2 bases. The CDR3 DNA is TGTGCCAGCAGTTTAGGGCTAGCGGGAGTCACAGATACGCAGTATTTT. Protein sequence: CASSLGLAGVTDTQYF.

The V call is TRBV29-1, the J call TRBJ1-2; a possible D gene is TRBD1 (5 bases). The CDR3 spans 13 residues. The germline V gene encodes CDR1 SQVTM and CDR2 ANQGSEA. V was pared by 3 bases and J by 4 bases, with 12 bases between. CDR3 protein: CSVEKDTSYGYTF. CDR3 nucleotides: TGCAGCGTTGAGAAGGACACCTCCTATGGCTACACCTTC.

As concerns this clone: The junction departs from the called germline gene at one end, perhaps through a read error. V and J are TRBV11-3 and TRBJ1-2; D may be TRBD1 (6 bases). Germline lookup yields CDR1 SGHNT and CDR2 YENEEA. This CDR3 is built from 15 residues. This chain's CDR3 is CASSPAGTNNYGHTF. Here the CDR3 DNA reads TGTGCCAGCAGCCCAGCCGGGACAAACAACTATGGCCACACCTTC.

This chain links TRBV4-3 with TRBJ1-3; D not certain. The DNA end is a closer match to TRBJ2-2, so the J assignment may be wrong. Germline V gene lookup returns CDR1 LGHNA and CDR2 YSLEER. This CDR3 is 13 amino acids long. The CDR3, as DNA: TGCGCCAGCAGCCAGGCGCTTACCGGGGAGCTGTTTTTT. Its protein is CASSQALTGELFF.

This clone came up once. The J gene is TRBJ1-2, the V gene TRBV11-2; D is unresolved. Germline V gene lookup returns CDR1 SGHAT and CDR2 FQNNGV. This CDR3 is built from 12 residues. V was clipped by 1 base and J by 8 bases, with 8 bases between them. In DNA, the CDR3 is TGTGCCAGCAGCTTAGGACGAGGGGGCTACACCTTC. Amino acid sequence: CASSLGRGGYTF.

This clone showed up just a few times. This rearrangement joins TRBV29-1 to TRBJ2-2, with 7 nucleotides matching TRBD2. CDR3 size: 14 residues. Germline V gene data show CDR1 as SQVTM and CDR2 as ANQGSEA. With 5 bases clipped from V and 1 base from J, the junction kept 4 bases outside the gene matches. CDR3 in amino acids: CSVLRGGNTGELFF. The CDR3 region has the DNA TGCAGCGTTCTGCGCGGGGGGAACACCGGGGAGCTGTTTTTT.

The chain uses TRBV7-3 and TRBJ1-1; D not certain. Looked up from germline, CDR1 is SGHTA and CDR2 is FQGTGA. This CDR3 comprises 13 residues. Trimming took 2 bases from V and 5 from J, leaving 9 bases between them. The CDR3: CASSLERGTEAFF. Written as DNA, the CDR3 is TGTGCCAGCAGCTTAGAGCGAGGGACTGAAGCTTTCTTT.

This clone is a singleton in its sample. The chain combines TRBV29-1 with TRBJ1-2; maybe TRBD1 (5 bases). CDR1 SQVTM and CDR2 ANQGSEA come from the germline V gene. The CDR3 is made up of 13 amino acids. V was pared by 7 bases and J by 6 bases, with 18 bases between. The DNA of the CDR3 is TGCAGCGCCAGTCTCCGGACACTGGATGGCTACACCTTC. Translated, it gives CSASLRTLDGYTF.

The chain is built from TRBV6-5 and TRBJ1-2; tentative D call: TRBD1 (6 bases). CDR3 size: 15 residues. Germline values: CDR1 MNHEY, CDR2 SVGAGI. Trimming took off 5 bases at V and 8 bases at J, with 21 bases between the two ends. CDR3 protein: CASSQTSTGSVGYTF. In DNA, the CDR3 is TGTGCCAGCAGTCAAACTTCGACAGGTTCGGTCGGCTACACCTTC.

This rearrangement joins TRBV2 to TRBJ1-2, with TRBD1 matching 7 bases. V lost 8 bases and J lost 3; bases outside the gene matches: 9. This CDR3 spans 14 amino acids. CDR1 is SNHLY, CDR2 FYNNEI, per germline. CDR3 region: CASRSTGYDYGYTF. For the CDR3, the DNA is TGTGCCAGCCGCTCGACAGGGTACGACTATGGCTACACCTTC.